This section outlines one T cell receptor (beta chain) sequence together with its context. The study reverse transcribed the entire isolated RNA, so it sequenced expressed TCRB transcripts. The repertoire was sequenced with immunoSEQ multiplex PCR; TCRdb's copy has only in-frame clones and lacks some. The repertoire holds 900,000 or so clones, with 15% to 20% as singletons. These data are taken from a study of beta chain features in type 1 diabetes. Trimming shortened V by 2 bases and J by 0 bases, and 17 bases separated the two germline ends. The germline CDR1 and CDR2 sequences are SGHDT and YYEEEE. The CDR3 length is 17 residues.

The V call is TRBV5-6, the J call TRBJ2-5, with D maybe TRBD2 (6 bases). Source material: naive CD4+ T cells from blood. This TCR came from a woman younger than 30 in good health. The CDR3 reads CASSFRGLSRDQETQYF. The CDR3 bases are TGTGCCAGCAGCTTCCGGGGACTCTCAAGGGACCAAGAGACCCAGTACTTC.